Reported below is one T cell receptor beta chain. Its antigen is not identified. The length of the CDR3 is 18 residues. Germline-derived CDR1 and CDR2 are SGHVS and FQNEAQ. Trimming cost V 5 bases and J 0 bases, with 20 bases left between them. This sample was included in a study of cytomegalovirus exposure and HLA in healthy donors. Study-level findings and limits: For cytomegalovirus status, the classifier reportedly gave diagnoses with high specificity and sensitivity. Among TCR beta chains, those listed as cytomegalovirus-associated numbered more than 150. Whilst most TCR sequences proved rare, a subset of public TCRs occurred across many donors.

Sequencing was performed with immunoSEQ multiplex PCR; in TCRdb, only in-frame clones are kept and a portion is missing. The sample includes under 300,000 clones, 86% of them seen just once. This TCR derives from a woman between 18 and 29 years old in good health and CMV-seronegative. The chain employs TRBV7-8 and TRBJ1-5; possibly TRBD1 for D (5 bases). Sequencing input: PBMCs. Here the CDR3 DNA reads TGTGCCAGCAGCCCGGTTTGGAGGGTAAGGGGTAGCAATCAGCCCCAGCATTTT. It translates to CASSPVWRVRGSNQPQHF.